This T cell receptor beta chain is from a study of CD8 T cells in Susac syndrome. There are 15 residues in the CDR3. Germline V gene data show CDR1 as DFQATT and CDR2 as SNEGSKA (reference sequence). The junction had 14 bases not matched to a gene; V was cut back by 4 bases and J by 5 bases. An input of roughly 0.5 to 1 ug of RNA was subjected to reverse transcription using random hexamers. TCRdb recomputed calls from the immunoSEQ multiplex PCR reads with MiXCR, one row per CDR3 protein. The sample includes more than 150,000 distinct CDR3 sequences, about 91% of them seen just once. This rearrangement joins TRBV20-1 to TRBJ2-7; 7 bases match TRBD2. Specimen: CD4+ T cells from PBMCs. The receptor comes from a human donor in good health. The CDR3 DNA follows: TGCAGTGCTACCCACCCGGGGCTAGCGGCGAACGAGCAGTACTTC. Protein sequence: CSATHPGLAANEQYF.